This T cell receptor beta chain stems from a study of T cell changes during pregnancy in multiple sclerosis. This clone was seen a single time. The repertoire was sequenced with immunoSEQ multiplex PCR; TCRdb's copy has only in-frame clones and lacks some. The sample has 50,000 to 60,000 clones; around nine tenths are singletons. Germline CDR1 SEHNR, CDR2 FQNEAQ (reference sequence). The CDR3 loop spans 16 amino acids. V dropped 1 base and J dropped 4; count of bases not matched to a gene: 4. The sequence came from a female donor with multiple sclerosis, enrolled in a pregnancy study. The rearrangement links TRBV7-9 to TRBJ2-4; 10 bases match TRBD2. The specimen comprised CD4+ T cells from peripheral blood mononuclear cells, sampled in the third trimester of pregnancy. As DNA, the CDR3 is TGTGCCAGCAGCTTAGTCGGACTAGCGGAAAAAAACATTCAGTACTTC. This translates into CASSLVGLAEKNIQYF.